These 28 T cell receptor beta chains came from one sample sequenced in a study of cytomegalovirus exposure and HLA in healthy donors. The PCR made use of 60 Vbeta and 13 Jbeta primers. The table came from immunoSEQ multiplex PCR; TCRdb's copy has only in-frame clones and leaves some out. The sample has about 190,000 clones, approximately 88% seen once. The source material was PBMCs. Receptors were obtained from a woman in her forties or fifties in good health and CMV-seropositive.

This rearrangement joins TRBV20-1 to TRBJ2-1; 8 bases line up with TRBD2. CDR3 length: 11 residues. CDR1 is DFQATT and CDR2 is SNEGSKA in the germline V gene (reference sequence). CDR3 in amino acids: CSALAVNEQFF. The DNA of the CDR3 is TGCAGCGCACTAGCGGTCAATGAGCAGTTCTTC.

The CDR3 reads CASSLEPGQGYNEQFF. DNA of the CDR3: TGTGCCAGCAGCTTAGAACCGGGACAGGGCTACAATGAGCAGTTCTTC. This chain links TRBV11-2 with TRBJ2-1, with TRBD1 identical over 9 bases. CDR1 and CDR2 (germline): SGHAT, FQNNGV. V lost 0 bases, J lost 3 bases, and 3 bases stayed unmatched. This CDR3 is 16 amino acids long.

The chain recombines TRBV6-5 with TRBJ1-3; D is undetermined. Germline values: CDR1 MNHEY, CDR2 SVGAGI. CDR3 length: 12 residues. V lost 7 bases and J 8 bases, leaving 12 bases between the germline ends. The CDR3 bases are TGTGCCAGCATTGGTTCCGGTCACACCATATATTTT. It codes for CASIGSGHTIYF.

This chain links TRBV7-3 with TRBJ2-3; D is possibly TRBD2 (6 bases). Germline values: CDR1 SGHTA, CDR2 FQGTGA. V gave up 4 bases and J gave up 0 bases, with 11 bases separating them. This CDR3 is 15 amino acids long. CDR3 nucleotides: TGTGCCAGCAGCTCGGGACTGGCTAGCACAGATACGCAGTATTTT. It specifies CASSSGLASTDTQYF.

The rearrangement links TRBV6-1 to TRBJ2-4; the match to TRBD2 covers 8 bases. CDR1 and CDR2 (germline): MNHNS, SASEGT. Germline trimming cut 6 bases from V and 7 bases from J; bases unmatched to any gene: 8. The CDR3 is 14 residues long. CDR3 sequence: CASSRGGHLNIQYF. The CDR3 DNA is TGTGCCAGCAGCCGCGGGGGGCACCTCAACATTCAGTACTTC.

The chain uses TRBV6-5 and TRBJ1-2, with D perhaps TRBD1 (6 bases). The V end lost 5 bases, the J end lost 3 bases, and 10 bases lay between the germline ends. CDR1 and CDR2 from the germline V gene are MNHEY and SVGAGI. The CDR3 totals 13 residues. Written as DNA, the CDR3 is TGTGCCAGCAGTCGACAGGAGGACTATGGCTACACCTTC. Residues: CASSRQEDYGYTF.

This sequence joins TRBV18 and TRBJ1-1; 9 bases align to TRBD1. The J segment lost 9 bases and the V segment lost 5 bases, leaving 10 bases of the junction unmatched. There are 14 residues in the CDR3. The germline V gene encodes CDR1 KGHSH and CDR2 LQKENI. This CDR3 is CASSTGTGKNQAFF. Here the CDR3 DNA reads TGTGCCAGCTCAACGGGGACAGGGAAAAACCAAGCTTTCTTT. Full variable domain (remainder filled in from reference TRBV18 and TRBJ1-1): NAGVMQNPRHLVRRRGQEARLRCSPMKGHSHVYWYRQLPEEGLKFMVYLQKENIIDESGMPKERFSAEFPKEGPSILRIQQVVRGDSAAYFCASSTGTGKNQAFFGQGTRLTVV.

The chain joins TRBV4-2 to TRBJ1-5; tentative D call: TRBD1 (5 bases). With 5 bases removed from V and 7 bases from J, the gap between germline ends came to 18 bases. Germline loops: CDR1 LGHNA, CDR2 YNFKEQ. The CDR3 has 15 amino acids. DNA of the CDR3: TGTGCCAGCAGCTTGGGGGACCGGCGGGAACAGCCCCAGCATTTT. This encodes CASSLGDRREQPQHF.

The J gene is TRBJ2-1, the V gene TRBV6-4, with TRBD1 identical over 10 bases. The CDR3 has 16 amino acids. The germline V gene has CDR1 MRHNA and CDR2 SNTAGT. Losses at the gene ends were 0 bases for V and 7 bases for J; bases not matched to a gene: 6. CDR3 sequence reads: CASSDSPGQGTNEQFF. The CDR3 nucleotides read TGTGCCAGCAGTGACTCGCCGGGACAGGGGACGAATGAGCAGTTCTTC.

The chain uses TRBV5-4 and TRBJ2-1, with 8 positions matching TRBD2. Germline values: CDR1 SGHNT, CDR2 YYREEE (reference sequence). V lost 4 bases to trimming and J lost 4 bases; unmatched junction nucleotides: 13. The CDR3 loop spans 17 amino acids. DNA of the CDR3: TGTGCCAGCAGCCCAAACGCGGGGGGAATTATTTACAATGAGCAGTTCTTC. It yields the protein CASSPNAGGIIYNEQFF.

CDR3 sequence (DNA): TGTGCCAGCAGCCGCGGGAAGGGCCTGGGTGGCTACACCTTC. This translates into CASSRGKGLGGYTF. The genes are TRBV6-5 and TRBJ1-2, with D uncertain. The germline V gene encodes CDR1 MNHEY and CDR2 SVGAGI. The CDR3 consists of 14 residues. V lost 6 bases and J 7 bases, leaving 18 bases between the germline ends.

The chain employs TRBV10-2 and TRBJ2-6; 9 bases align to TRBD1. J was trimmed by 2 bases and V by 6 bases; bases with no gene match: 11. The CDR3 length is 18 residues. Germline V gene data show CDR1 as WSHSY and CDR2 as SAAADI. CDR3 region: CASRAGTGRSPGANVLTF. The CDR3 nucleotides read TGCGCCAGCAGAGCCGGGACAGGGAGATCCCCTGGGGCCAACGTCCTGACTTTC.

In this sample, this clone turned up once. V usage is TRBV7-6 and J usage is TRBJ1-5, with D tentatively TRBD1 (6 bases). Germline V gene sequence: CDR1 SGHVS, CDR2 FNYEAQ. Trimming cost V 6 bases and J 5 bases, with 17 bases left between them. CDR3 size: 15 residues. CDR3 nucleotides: TGTGCCAGCAGTCTTAGGGGGGGGGCTGATCAGCCCCAGCATTTT. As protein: CASSLRGGADQPQHF.

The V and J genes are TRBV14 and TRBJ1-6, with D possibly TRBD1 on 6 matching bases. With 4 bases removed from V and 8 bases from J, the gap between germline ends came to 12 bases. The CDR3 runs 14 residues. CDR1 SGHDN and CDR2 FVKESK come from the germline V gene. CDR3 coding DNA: TGTGCCAGCAGCCGCAGGGGTTCCTATTCACCCCTCCACTTT. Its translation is CASSRRGSYSPLHF.

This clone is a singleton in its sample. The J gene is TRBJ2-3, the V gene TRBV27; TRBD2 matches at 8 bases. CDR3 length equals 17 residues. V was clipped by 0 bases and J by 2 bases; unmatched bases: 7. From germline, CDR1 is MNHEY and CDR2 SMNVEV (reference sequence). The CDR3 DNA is TGTGCCAGCAGTTTATCCCCGCGGGGGGAACTCACAGATACGCAGTATTTT. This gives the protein CASSLSPRGELTDTQYF.

The CDR3: CASSSSGFQPQHF. The CDR3 bases are TGTGCCAGCAGCTCGAGCGGGTTTCAGCCCCAGCATTTT. The J gene is TRBJ1-5, the V gene TRBV6-1, with D unclear. Germline CDR1 MNHNS, CDR2 SASEGT. The CDR3 is 13 amino acids. Deletions cut 6 bases from V and 6 bases from J, with 12 bases between.

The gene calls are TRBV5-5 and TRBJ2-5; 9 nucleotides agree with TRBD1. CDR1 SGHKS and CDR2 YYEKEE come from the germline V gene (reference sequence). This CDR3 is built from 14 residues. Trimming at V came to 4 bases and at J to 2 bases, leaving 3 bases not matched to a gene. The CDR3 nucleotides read TGTGCCAGCAGCCTGGGGACAGGGCAAGAGACCCAGTACTTC. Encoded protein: CASSLGTGQETQYF.

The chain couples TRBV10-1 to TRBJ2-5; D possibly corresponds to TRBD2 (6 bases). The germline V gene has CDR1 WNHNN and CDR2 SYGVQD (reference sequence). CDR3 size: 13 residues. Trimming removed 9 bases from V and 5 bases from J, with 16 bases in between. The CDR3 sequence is CARKRRGRETQYF. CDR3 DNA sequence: TGCGCCAGAAAAAGGAGGGGTCGGGAGACCCAGTACTTC.

For the CDR3, the DNA is TGTGCCAGCATCGGCGGTTCTTCCTACGAGCAGTACTTC. Encoded protein: CASIGGSSYEQYF. V usage is TRBV6-5 and J usage is TRBJ2-7; D unclear. V lost 7 bases to trimming and J lost 1 base, with 11 bases between them. Germline lookup yields CDR1 MNHEY and CDR2 SVGAGI. CDR3 length: 13 amino acids.

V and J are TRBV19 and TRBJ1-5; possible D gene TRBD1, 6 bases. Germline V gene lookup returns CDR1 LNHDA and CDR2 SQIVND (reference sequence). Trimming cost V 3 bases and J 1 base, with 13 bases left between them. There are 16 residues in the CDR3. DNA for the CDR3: TGTGCCAGTAGTATGGTGCGGGGGGCGAGCAATCAGCCCCAGCATTTT. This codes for CASSMVRGASNQPQHF.

CDR3 DNA: TGTGCCAGCAGCCTACAACCGGCTCTAGCGGGGGGGATACAAGAGACCCAGTACTTC. It yields the protein CASSLQPALAGGIQETQYF. This chain uses TRBV7-2 with TRBJ2-5; 12 nucleotides agree with TRBD2. V lost 5 bases and J lost 2; bases outside the gene matches: 15. Germline V gives CDR1 SGHTA, CDR2 FQGNSA. CDR3 size: 19 residues.

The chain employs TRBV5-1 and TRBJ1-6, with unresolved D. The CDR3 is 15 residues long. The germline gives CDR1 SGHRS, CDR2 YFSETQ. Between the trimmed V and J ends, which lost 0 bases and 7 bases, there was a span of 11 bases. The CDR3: CASSLDSPQNSPLHF. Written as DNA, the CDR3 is TGCGCCAGCAGCTTGGACAGCCCCCAAAATTCACCCCTCCACTTT.

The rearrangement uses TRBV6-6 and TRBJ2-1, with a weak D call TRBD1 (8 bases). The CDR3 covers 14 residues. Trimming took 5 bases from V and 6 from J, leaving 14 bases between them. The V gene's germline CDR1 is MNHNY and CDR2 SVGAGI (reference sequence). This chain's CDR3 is CASSTGGGGNEQFF. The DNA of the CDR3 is TGTGCCAGCAGTACAGGGGGAGGGGGCAATGAGCAGTTCTTC.

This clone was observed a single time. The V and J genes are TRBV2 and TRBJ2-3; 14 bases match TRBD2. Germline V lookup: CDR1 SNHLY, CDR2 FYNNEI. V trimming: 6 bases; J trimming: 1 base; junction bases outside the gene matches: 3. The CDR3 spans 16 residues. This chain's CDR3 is CASRRTSGGRTDTQYF. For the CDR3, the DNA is TGTGCCAGCAGAAGGACTAGCGGGGGGCGCACAGATACGCAGTATTTT.

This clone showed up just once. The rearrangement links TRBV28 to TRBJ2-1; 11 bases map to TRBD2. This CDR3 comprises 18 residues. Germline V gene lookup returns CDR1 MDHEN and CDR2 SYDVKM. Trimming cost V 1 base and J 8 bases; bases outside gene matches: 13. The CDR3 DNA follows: TGTGCCAGCAGTTTATCCGTACTAGCGGGGGCAATTGGGGATGAGCAGTTCTTC. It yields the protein CASSLSVLAGAIGDEQFF. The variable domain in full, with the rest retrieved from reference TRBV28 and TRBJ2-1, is DVKVTQSSRYLVKRTGEKVFLECVQDMDHENMFWYRQDPGLGLRLIYFSYDVKMKEKGDIPEGYSVSREKKERFSLILESASTNQTSMYLCASSLSVLAGAIGDEQFFGPGTRLTVL.

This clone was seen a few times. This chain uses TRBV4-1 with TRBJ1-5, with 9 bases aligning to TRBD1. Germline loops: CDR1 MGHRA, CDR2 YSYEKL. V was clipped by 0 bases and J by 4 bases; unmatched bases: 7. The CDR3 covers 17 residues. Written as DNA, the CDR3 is TGCGCCAGCAGCCAAGATCCACAGGGGGCAAGTAATCAGCCCCAGCATTTT. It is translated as CASSQDPQGASNQPQHF.

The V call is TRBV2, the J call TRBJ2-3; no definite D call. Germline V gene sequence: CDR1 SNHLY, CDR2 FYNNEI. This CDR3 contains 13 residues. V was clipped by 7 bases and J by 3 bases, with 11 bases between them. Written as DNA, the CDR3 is TGTGCCAGCACGGCTTTCGGGACAGATACGCAGTATTTT. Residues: CASTAFGTDTQYF.

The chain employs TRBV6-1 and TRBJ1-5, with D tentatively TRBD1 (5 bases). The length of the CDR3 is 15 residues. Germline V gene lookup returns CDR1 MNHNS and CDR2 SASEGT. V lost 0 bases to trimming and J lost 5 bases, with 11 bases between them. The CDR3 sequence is CASSEAGGWDQPQHF. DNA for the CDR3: TGTGCCAGCAGTGAAGCGGGGGGGTGGGATCAGCCCCAGCATTTT.